A selection of T cell receptor beta chains follows, all from one sample in a study of blood T cell repertoires in COVID-19. Produced via immunoSEQ multiplex PCR; TCRdb's table is partial and in-frame only. Of some 400,000 clones listed, 80% to 90% were seen once; the top ten hold 1% to 1.3%. Sequenced sample: PBMCs or T cells enriched from blood (not recorded which). These receptors were collected from a man younger than 40 who had recovered from COVID-19. CDR3s include the opening cysteine and the closing phenylalanine or tryptophan. A D gene is named only where the DNA matches it firmly. Expanded clones get a size class; other rows say once, few or many, or leave the size out.

TRBV2,NA,NA,TRBJ2-1,CASSLYNEQFF,TGTGCCAGCAGCCTGTACAATGAGCAGTTCTTC
TRBV6-1,NA,NA,TRBJ1-5,CASSENHSYQPQHF,TGTGCCAGCAGTGAAAACCACAGCTATCAGCCCCAGCATTTT
TRBV5-6,NA,NA,TRBJ2-7,CASSSPTEEYF,TGTGCCAGCAGTTCCCCCACGGAGGAGTACTTC
TRBV5-1,NA,TRBD2,TRBJ2-1,CASSSGTSSNEQFF,TGCGCCAGCAGCTCCGGGACTAGCAGCAATGAGCAGTTCTTC
TRBV7-8,NA,NA,TRBJ1-1,CASSLVGGNTEAFF,TGTGCCAGCAGCTTAGTGGGAGGGAACACTGAAGCTTTCTTT
TRBV11-2,NA,NA,TRBJ2-1,CASSPRADSNEQFF,TGTGCCAGCAGCCCCCGGGCGGACAGCAATGAGCAGTTCTTC
TRBV5-6,NA,TRBD2,TRBJ2-3,CASSLASSGRDTQYF,TGTGCCAGCAGCTTGGCGTCTAGCGGCAGAGATACGCAGTATTTT
TRBV9,NA,TRBD2,TRBJ2-1,CASSVGGSGSSDEQFF,TGTGCCAGCAGCGTAGGAGGTAGCGGGAGTTCCGATGAGCAGTTCTTC
TRBV10-3,few,NA,TRBJ2-7,CAISESTGTGANEQYF,TGTGCCATCAGTGAGTCGACAGGGACGGGAGCTAACGAGCAGTACTTC
TRBV12-3/TRBV12-4,NA,NA,TRBJ2-5,CASSSLAETQYF,TGTGCCAGCAGTTCACTAGCTGAGACCCAGTACTTC
TRBV9,NA,TRBD2,TRBJ2-7,CASSRTSPSYEQYF,TGTGCCAGCAGCCGGACTAGTCCGTCGTACGAGCAGTACTTC
TRBV13,NA,TRBD1,TRBJ1-2,CASSLVAGGSYGYTF,TGTGCCAGCAGCTTAGTGGCAGGGGGCAGCTATGGCTACACCTTC
TRBV28,NA,NA,TRBJ1-1,CASSLRVQGRTEAFF,TGTGCCAGCAGTTTAAGGGTACAGGGCCGGACTGAAGCTTTCTTT
TRBV18,NA,TRBD1,TRBJ2-7,CASSLGQGTTYEQYF,TGTGCCAGCTCACTAGGACAGGGTACCACCTACGAGCAGTACTTC
TRBV18,NA,TRBD1,TRBJ1-3,CASSLGQGGNTIYF,TGTGCCAGCTCACTGGGACAGGGAGGCAACACCATATATTTT
TRBV28,NA,NA,TRBJ2-1,CASSLSLGGYNEQFF,TGTGCCAGCAGTTTAAGTCTAGGGGGATACAATGAGCAGTTCTTC
TRBV5-6,NA,NA,TRBJ2-2,CASSSPTYGELFF,TGTGCCAGCAGCTCCCCGACATACGGGGAGCTGTTTTTT
TRBV5-1,once,TRBD1,TRBJ2-7,CASSLAGTASYEQYF,TGCGCCAGCAGCTTGGCCGGGACAGCCTCCTACGAGCAGTACTTC
TRBV28,NA,TRBD1,TRBJ1-6,CASRHPGTDYNSPLHF,TGTGCCAGCAGACATCCCGGGACAGACTATAATTCACCCCTCCACTTT
TRBV10-3,NA,TRBD2,TRBJ2-2,CAISESSGVGGELFF,TGTGCCATCAGTGAGTCGAGCGGGGTCGGCGGGGAGCTGTTTTTT
TRBV9,NA,NA,TRBJ2-2,CASGSTGELFF,TGTGCCAGTGGGAGCACCGGGGAGCTGTTTTTT